Presented here are 22 T cell receptor beta chains from one specimen sequenced in a study of T cells in Graves' hyperthyroidism and ophthalmopathy. It was RNA transcripts that yielded the amplified TCR beta CDR3 regions. RT-PCR in the first round (using the HTBI primer set) targeted the TCR CDR3. TCRdb reprocessed the multiplex PCR reads via MiXCR and lists one record per CDR3 protein. In the table there are over 700,000 distinct CDR3 sequences, roughly a sixth of which are singletons. Sample: blood. The source is a woman aged 45-60 years with Graves' hyperthyroidism that later progressed to Graves' ophthalmopathy.

This clonotype was counted at least ten times. The genes are TRBV15 and TRBJ2-1, with D hard to call. The CDR3 contains 14 residues. With 0 bases removed from V and 9 bases from J, the gap between germline ends came to 12 bases. CDR1 and CDR2 from the germline V gene are LNHNV and YYDKDF (reference sequence). In DNA, the CDR3 is TGTGCCACCAGCAGAGAGGGCCGTACATTTGAGCAGTTCTTC. Protein sequence: CATSREGRTFEQFF.

This clonotype has just a few counts. The chain uses TRBV5-4 and TRBJ2-7, with D possibly being TRBD1 (6 bases). This CDR3 region has 15 residues. V was cut by 0 bases and J by 0 bases, with 10 bases left in between. Germline V gene data show CDR1 as SGHNT and CDR2 as YYREEE (reference sequence). CDR3 protein: CASSLAGVSSYEQYF. CDR3 in DNA: TGTGCCAGCAGCTTGGCAGGGGTGAGCTCCTACGAGCAGTACTTC. Drawing the rest from reference TRBV5-4 and TRBJ2-7, the complete variable domain is ETGVTQSPTHLIKTRGQQVTLRCSSQSGHNTVSWYQQALGQGPQFIFQYYREEENGRGNFPPRFSGLQFPNYSSELNVNALELDDSALYLCASSLAGVSSYEQYFGPGTRLTVT.

The table lists this clonotype with many counts. The germline gene is not matched at one end of the junction; a read error may be the cause. The V call is TRBV6-5, the J call TRBJ2-3; D is perhaps TRBD1 (6 bases). The CDR3 length is 17 residues. CDR1 and CDR2 (germline): MNHEY, SVGAGI. CDR3 protein: CASRYSSGWGPIDTQYF. The CDR3 nucleotides read TGTGCCAGCAGATACTCCTCCGGATGGGGGCCGATAGATACGCAGTATTTT.

Only a few counts were recorded for this clonotype. The chain couples TRBV12-3 or TRBV12-4 to TRBJ1-1; the D is unclear. This CDR3 contains 11 residues. V shed 8 bases and J shed 7 bases, with 11 bases lying between them. The CDR3 reads CASASSSEAFF. As DNA, the CDR3 is TGTGCCAGCGCATCATCGAGTGAAGCTTTCTTT.

This clonotype has more than one count but fewer than ten. The chain uses TRBV15 and TRBJ1-5, with D perhaps matching TRBD1 (6 bases). Looked up from germline, CDR1 is LNHNV and CDR2 is YYDKDF (reference sequence). The CDR3 length is 15 residues. The V end was cut by 5 bases, the J end by 0 bases, with 11 bases between. DNA of the CDR3: TGTGCCACCAGCCCAAGGGACAATAGCAATCAGCCCCAGCATTTT. This codes for CATSPRDNSNQPQHF.

This chain joins TRBV18 and TRBJ1-4, with D uncertain. This CDR3 is 18 amino acids long. CDR1 is KGHSH and CDR2 is LQKENI in the germline V gene. The V gene lost 2 bases and the J gene lost 0 bases, with 16 bases spanning the gap. Here the CDR3 DNA reads TGTGCCAGCTCACCAGGGTCCGGATTCGTAACAACTAATGAAAAACTGTTTTTT. The encoded protein is CASSPGSGFVTTNEKLFF.

This clonotype was counted ten times or more. This chain connects TRBV18 to TRBJ2-5; tentative D call: TRBD2 (6 bases). V lost 3 bases, J lost 2 bases, and 10 bases lay in between. Germline CDR1 and CDR2: KGHSH and LQKENI. The CDR3 loop spans 14 amino acids. The CDR3 DNA sequence: TGTGCCAGCTCACCGAACGGGGGACAAGAGACCCAGTACTTC. Its translation: CASSPNGGQETQYF.

The chain carries TRBV2 and TRBJ2-5; weak D call: TRBD1 (6 bases). CDR1 and CDR2 from the germline V gene are SNHLY and FYNNEI. The CDR3 has 11 amino acids. The V gene lost 6 bases and the J gene lost 13 bases, with 15 bases spanning the gap. The CDR3 here is CASSRNREVYF. CDR3 nucleotides: TGTGCCAGCAGCAGAAACAGGGAAGTGTACTTC.

This clonotype has at least ten counts. The V gene is TRBV12-3 or TRBV12-4, the J gene TRBJ1-4; 7 positions agree with TRBD1. The length of the CDR3 is 15 residues. Trimming removed 0 bases from V and 8 bases from J; junction bases left unmatched: 6. This CDR3 reads CASSLAGTAEEKLFF. DNA for the CDR3: TGTGCCAGCAGTTTAGCCGGGACAGCCGAGGAAAAACTGTTTTTT.

This clonotype has more than one count but fewer than ten. The gene calls are TRBV6-1 and TRBJ1-1, with D perhaps TRBD1 (5 bases). V dropped 5 bases and J dropped 0 bases, with 10 bases sitting between them. The germline V gene has CDR1 MNHNS and CDR2 SASEGT. The CDR3 extends over 14 amino acids. DNA for the CDR3: TGTGCCAGCAGTATGGGGCGGTTGAACACTGAAGCTTTCTTT. This encodes CASSMGRLNTEAFF.

The CDR3 region has the DNA TGTGCCAGCAGTTATCAGGGGACCGCTAATGAAAAACTGTTTTTT. It encodes CASSYQGTANEKLFF. The chain recombines TRBV6-5 with TRBJ1-4; a possible D gene is TRBD1 (6 bases). Trimming removed 3 bases at V and 3 bases at J, with 11 bases between. Germline-derived CDR1 and CDR2 are MNHEY and SVGAGI. The CDR3 contains 15 residues.

This clonotype was picked up many times. The chain is built from TRBV10-3 and TRBJ2-7, with 8 bases fitting TRBD2. V was pared by 3 bases and J by 0 bases, with 7 bases of the junction left unmatched. This CDR3 has 16 residues. Germline assignment: CDR1 ENHRY and CDR2 SYGVKD. DNA of the CDR3: TGTGCCATCAGTGACCCATCCGGGACTAGCTCCTACGAGCAGTACTTC. The encoded protein is CAISDPSGTSSYEQYF.

The J gene is TRBJ2-5, the V gene TRBV11-2; 9 positions agree with TRBD2. J lost 0 bases, V lost 1 base, and 6 bases had no gene match. The CDR3 has 17 residues. Per the germline V gene, CDR1 is SGHAT and CDR2 is FQNNGV. CDR3 sequence: CASSLGVSSGDQETQYF. CDR3 coding DNA: TGTGCCAGCAGCTTAGGAGTGTCTAGCGGGGACCAAGAGACCCAGTACTTC.

A remark on this clonotype: One base away lies a much larger clone, so this may be a sequencing read error. The V call is TRBV14, the J call TRBJ1-3; D gene unclear. Looked up from germline, CDR1 is SGHDN and CDR2 is FVKESK. Trimming cost V 0 bases and J 4 bases, with 4 bases left between them. This CDR3 has 13 amino acids. The CDR3 spells CASSQDPGNTIYF. In nucleotides, the CDR3 is TGTGCCAGCAGCCAAGACCCGGGAAACACCATATATTTT.

CDR3 nucleotide sequence: TGTGCCAGCAGCTCCCGAAAATCACAGCCCCAGCATTTT. It encodes CASSSRKSQPQHF. The chain couples TRBV7-9 to TRBJ1-5; no reliable D call. The CDR3 runs 13 residues. V gave up 4 bases and J gave up 7 bases, with 11 bases separating them. CDR1 and CDR2 from the germline V gene are SEHNR and FQNEAQ (reference sequence).

This clonotype was observed a handful of times. The V gene is TRBV6-1, the J gene TRBJ1-1; 9 nucleotides agree with TRBD1. After removal of 4 bases from V and 3 bases from J, the junction contained 6 bases not matched to a gene. Germline-derived CDR1 and CDR2 are MNHNS and SASEGT. This CDR3 has 15 residues. The CDR3 loop is CASSGGTGIDTEAFF. CDR3 in DNA: TGTGCCAGCAGTGGGGGGACAGGGATCGACACTGAAGCTTTCTTT.

The sample holds many counts of this clonotype. The chain recombines TRBV7-3 with TRBJ2-5; D unresolved. This CDR3 comprises 14 residues. V lost 3 bases and J 3 bases, leaving 11 bases between the germline ends. CDR1 and CDR2 (germline): SGHTA, FQGTGA. Written as DNA, the CDR3 is TGTGCCAGCAGCTTTGCAGGTTCGGAAGAGACCCAGTACTTC. It yields the protein CASSFAGSEETQYF.

This clonotype has just a few counts. The CDR3 bases are TGTGCCAGCAGCCAAGACGGTAGCTACGAGCAGTACTTC. This codes for CASSQDGSYEQYF. V usage is TRBV4-2 and J usage is TRBJ2-7; D not certain. The CDR3 loop spans 13 amino acids. Germline CDR1 is LGHNA and CDR2 is YNFKEQ. V was pared by 0 bases and J by 3 bases, with 6 bases between.

In this sample, this clonotype turned up a few times. V gene TRBV6-2 or TRBV6-3 combines with J gene TRBJ1-5, with a possible D match to TRBD1 (5 bases). The germline gives CDR1 MNHEY, CDR2 SVGEGT. The V end lost 2 bases, the J end lost 2 bases, and 10 bases lay between the germline ends. This CDR3 contains 15 residues. CDR3 nucleotide sequence: TGTGCCAGCAGTTACCCGTGGGACGGCAATCAGCCCCAGCATTTT. Its translation: CASSYPWDGNQPQHF.

This clonotype was detected only a few times. The chain uses TRBV27 and TRBJ1-6; D might be TRBD1 (5 bases). V was pared by 6 bases and J by 10 bases, with 22 bases between. The CDR3 loop spans 16 amino acids. CDR1 and CDR2 (germline): MNHEY, SMNVEV (reference sequence). CDR3 loop: CASRTTELTPRSPLHF. CDR3 nucleotide sequence: TGTGCCAGCAGGACGACAGAATTAACCCCTCGATCACCCCTCCACTTT.

In regard to this clonotype: A much larger clone lies one base from this, so it may be a read error. The V and J genes are TRBV5-8 and TRBJ2-1; either TRBD1 or TRBD2 may supply D (5 bases each). This CDR3 contains 11 residues. Trimming took 4 bases from V and 9 from J, leaving 8 bases between them. Germline CDR1 is SGHTS and CDR2 is YDEGEE. The CDR3 reads CASSRGTEQFF. CDR3 DNA: TGTGCCAGCAGCCGGGGCACTGAGCAGTTCTTC.

V usage is TRBV5-6 and J usage is TRBJ1-1; 8 bases fit TRBD1. The V gene end was trimmed by 3 bases and the J gene end by 0 bases; junction bases not matched to a gene: 1. CDR3 length: 14 residues. Per germline, CDR1 SGHDT and CDR2 YYEEEE. As DNA, the CDR3 is TGTGCCAGCAGCTGGGACAGGATGAACACTGAAGCTTTCTTT. Encoded protein: CASSWDRMNTEAFF.